Sequencing of this T cell receptor (beta chain) was carried out in a study of PD-L1 blockade in urothelial cancer. Study-wide background: About 85% of the 29 patients were men with bladder-origin urothelial cancer.

Every PCR was spiked with synthetic TCR analog templates. Sequenced by immunoSEQ multiplex PCR; TCRdb stores in-frame clones only, minus some. The sample lists roughly 26,000 clones; 86% were seen once. Trimming took off 3 bases at V and 5 bases at J, with 14 bases between the two ends. CDR1 MNHEY and CDR2 SMNVEV come from the germline V gene (reference sequence). CDR3 length: 15 residues. This chain joins TRBV27 and TRBJ1-5, with TRBD1 as a possible D gene (5 bases). The source is a man aged 55 to 70 with urothelial cancer. The specimen comprised PBMCs, sampled around atezolizumab (anti-PD-L1) treatment. The CDR3 DNA sequence: TGTGCCAGCAGTTTCTTGGGACGACTAGATCAGCCCCAGCATTTT. This encodes CASSFLGRLDQPQHF.